These 16 T cell receptor beta chains were all obtained from the same sample, sequenced in a study of blood T cell repertoires in COVID-19. Measured with immunoSEQ multiplex PCR; TCRdb has only the in-frame clones, and not every one. The table has over 75,000 clones, 90% seen once; the top ten hold about 1.5%. The material sequenced was peripheral blood. Source of these receptors: a human donor with active COVID-19. The donor label of this sample is uncertain.

V and J are TRBV30 and TRBJ2-7, with D perhaps TRBD1 (6 bases). The germline V gene encodes CDR1 GTSNPN and CDR2 SVGIG (reference sequence). The CDR3 sequence is 11 residues long. The V gene lost 2 bases and the J gene lost 6 bases, with 8 bases spanning the gap. This chain's CDR3 is CAWSRGSEQYF. CDR3 sequence (DNA): TGTGCCTGGAGTAGGGGGAGCGAGCAGTACTTC.

The rearrangement joins TRBV11-2 to TRBJ1-5, with D possibly being TRBD1 (5 bases). CDR1 and CDR2 from the germline V gene are SGHAT and FQNNGV. Trimming cost V 5 bases and J 0 bases, with 14 bases left between them. CDR3 size: 16 residues. The CDR3 loop reads CASSPGDSLSNQPQHF. CDR3 in DNA: TGTGCCAGCAGCCCTGGCGACAGTCTTAGCAATCAGCCCCAGCATTTT.

The chain combines TRBV18 with TRBJ1-5; no clear D gene. CDR1 is KGHSH, CDR2 LQKENI, per germline. CDR3 length equals 14 residues. Trimming pared 3 bases from V and 7 bases from J, leaving 13 bases between. CDR3 nucleotide sequence: TGTGCCAGCTCACCCCCCGGGGAGGCGCAGCCCCAGCATTTT. The encoded protein is CASSPPGEAQPQHF.

This clone was recorded once. The chain joins TRBV2 to TRBJ2-5; 8 bases map to TRBD1. V was pared by 6 bases and J by 6 bases, with 15 bases of the junction left unmatched. Per germline, CDR1 SNHLY and CDR2 FYNNEI. The CDR3 is 16 residues long. Here the CDR3 reads CASSSSSGTGDQTQYF. CDR3 in DNA: TGTGCCAGCAGCTCCAGCTCCGGGACAGGTGACCAGACCCAGTACTTC. The full variable domain, its missing parts supplied by reference TRBV2 and TRBJ2-5, is EPEVTQTPSHQVTQMGQEVILRCVPISNHLYFYWYRQILGQKVEFLVSFYNNEISEKSEIFDDQFSVERPDGSNFTLKIRSTKLEDSAMYFCASSSSSGTGDQTQYFGPGTRLLVL.

The chain uses TRBV7-2 and TRBJ1-4; 9 bases map to TRBD1. V shed 4 bases and J 10 bases; nucleotides not matched to a gene: 7. CDR1 and CDR2 from the germline V gene are SGHTA and FQGNSA. The CDR3 is made up of 14 amino acids. CDR3 protein: CASSWGQGDVKLFF. DNA of the CDR3: TGTGCCAGCAGCTGGGGACAGGGAGATGTAAAACTGTTTTTT.

The chain uses TRBV7-9 and TRBJ2-1, with a possible D match to TRBD2 (6 bases). V lost 0 bases and J lost 5, with 23 bases in between. The CDR3 is made up of 19 amino acids. Germline assignment: CDR1 SEHNR and CDR2 FQNEAQ (reference sequence). This chain's CDR3 is CASSLAGGVSLVLNNEQFF. CDR3 bases: TGTGCCAGCAGCTTAGCCGGAGGGGTTTCTTTAGTTTTAAACAATGAGCAGTTCTTC.

The chain couples TRBV3-1 (or the pseudogene TRBV3-2) to TRBJ2-3, with 13 bases lining up with TRBD2. The germline gives CDR1 LGHDT, CDR2 YNNKEL (reference sequence). After removal of 3 bases from V and 2 bases from J, the junction contained 8 bases not matched to a gene. This CDR3 region has 18 residues. The CDR3 DNA sequence: TGTGCCAGCAGCCATGCCGGGACTAGCGGGGAAGACACAGATACGCAGTATTTT. Amino acids: CASSHAGTSGEDTDTQYF.

V usage is TRBV19 and J usage is TRBJ1-4; 7 bases agree with TRBD1. The CDR3 extends over 16 amino acids. CDR1 and CDR2 from the germline V gene are LNHDA and SQIVND (reference sequence). With 7 bases clipped from V and 8 bases from J, the junction kept 16 bases outside the gene matches. This CDR3 reads CASKDSRQGLNEKLFF. The CDR3 nucleotides are TGTGCCAGTAAGGATTCCCGACAGGGCTTAAACGAAAAACTGTTTTTT.

The chain joins TRBV5-4 to TRBJ1-3, with D unclear. CDR1 is SGHNT, CDR2 YYREEE, per germline (reference sequence). The CDR3 length is 15 residues. V was clipped by 4 bases and J by 0 bases, with 11 bases between them. The CDR3 DNA sequence: TGTGCCAGCAGCACCGTACCGAGCTCTGGAAACACCATATATTTT. Protein: CASSTVPSSGNTIYF.

The chain joins TRBV7-8 to TRBJ2-7; D uncertain. The CDR3 totals 14 residues. The V end was cut by 4 bases, the J end by 3 bases, with 13 bases between. CDR1 SGHVS and CDR2 FQNEAQ come from the germline V gene. DNA of the CDR3: TGTGCCAGCAGCTCCCTCCCAGGATACTACGAGCAGTACTTC. This codes for CASSSLPGYYEQYF. The complete variable domain, with remaining parts taken from reference TRBV7-8 and TRBJ2-7, reads GAGVSQSPRYKVAKRGQDVALRCDPISGHVSLFWYQQALGQGPEFLTYFQNEAQLDKSGLPSDRFFAERPEGSVSTLKIQRTQQEDSAVYLCASSSLPGYYEQYFGPGTRLTVT.

The rearrangement uses TRBV28 and TRBJ1-4; 7 bases match TRBD1. The V and J ends lost 6 bases and 4 bases, in that order; junction bases with no gene match: 2. The CDR3 is 13 amino acids. CDR1 MDHEN and CDR2 SYDVKM come from the germline V gene. The CDR3 sequence: CASRQGFNEKLFF. CDR3 in DNA: TGTGCCAGCAGACAGGGGTTTAATGAAAAACTGTTTTTT.

The chain couples TRBV4-1 to TRBJ1-2; maybe TRBD1 (6 bases). The CDR3 has 15 amino acids. Germline V gene lookup returns CDR1 MGHRA and CDR2 YSYEKL. The V end was cut by 3 bases, the J end by 0 bases, with 11 bases between. CDR3 residues: CASSQTGSANYGYTF. Here the CDR3 DNA reads TGCGCCAGCAGCCAGACAGGCTCAGCTAACTATGGCTACACCTTC.

This chain uses TRBV6-6 with TRBJ1-5; 8 nucleotides align to TRBD1. V trimming: 5 bases; J trimming: 5 bases; junction bases outside the gene matches: 14. The CDR3 runs 17 residues. Germline V CDR1 and CDR2: MNHNY, SVGAGI (reference sequence). CDR3 in DNA: TGTGCCAGCAGTCTCCGACAGGGGTCATGGTCGGATCAGCCCCAGCATTTT. Amino acid sequence: CASSLRQGSWSDQPQHF.

This clone came up once. The CDR3 DNA is TGTGCCAGCAGCGTACCCTGGGACACTGGGGCCAACGTCCTGACTTTC. Protein: CASSVPWDTGANVLTF. The chain recombines TRBV9 with TRBJ2-6, with D possibly being TRBD1 (6 bases). V was pared by 1 base and J by 2 bases, with 10 bases between. The CDR3 length is 16 residues. Germline values: CDR1 SGDLS, CDR2 YYNGEE.

V usage is TRBV29-1 and J usage is TRBJ2-2; D ambiguous. The V end lost 2 bases, the J end lost 1 base, and 5 bases lay between the germline ends. Germline V gene sequence: CDR1 SQVTM, CDR2 ANQGSEA. This CDR3 has 13 residues. The CDR3 region is CSVESGNTGELFF. In DNA form, the CDR3 reads TGCAGCGTTGAATCCGGGAACACCGGGGAGCTGTTTTTT.

V usage is TRBV7-9 and J usage is TRBJ1-1, with TRBD1 matching 7 bases. Germline-derived CDR1 and CDR2 are SEHNR and FQNEAQ (reference sequence). The CDR3 spans 15 residues. The trim removed 4 bases at V and 5 bases at J, leaving 10 bases unmatched. This CDR3 reads CASSSTGVSVTEAFF. DNA for the CDR3: TGTGCCAGCAGCTCTACAGGGGTGAGTGTTACTGAAGCTTTCTTT.